Following are 26 T cell receptor beta chains from one sample sequenced in a study of CD8 T cells in Susac syndrome. A quantity of roughly 0.5 to 1 ug RNA underwent reverse transcription using random hexamers. TCRdb re-called the immunoSEQ multiplex PCR reads with MiXCR, one entry per CDR3 protein. Among 170,000 or so distinct CDR3 sequences listed, just under 95% were seen once. Sample: CD4+ T cells from PBMCs. These receptors were collected from a human donor with Susac syndrome.

The genes are TRBV28 and TRBJ2-7; D may be TRBD1 (6 bases). The CDR3 extends over 14 amino acids. V was shortened by 3 bases and J by 3 bases, with 12 bases between the two germline ends. Germline values: CDR1 MDHEN, CDR2 SYDVKM. The chain's CDR3 is CASSLGRDIYEQYF. The CDR3 nucleotides read TGTGCCAGCAGTTTGGGTCGGGACATCTACGAGCAGTACTTC.

CDR3 amino acids: CAWSLGFNYGYTF. CDR3 in DNA: TGTGCCTGGAGTTTAGGGTTCAACTATGGCTACACCTTC. This sequence joins TRBV30 and TRBJ1-2; D is unclear. Germline V gives CDR1 GTSNPN, CDR2 SVGIG (reference sequence). This CDR3 has 13 amino acids. Trimming stripped 2 bases from V and 2 bases from J, with 9 bases between.

In its sample, this clonotype was seen once. The chain links TRBV2 to TRBJ2-7; 10 bases fit TRBD1. CDR3 length equals 13 residues. Germline values: CDR1 SNHLY, CDR2 FYNNEI. The trim removed 7 bases at V and 6 bases at J, leaving 6 bases unmatched. The CDR3 protein is CASTGQGYREQYF. The CDR3, as DNA: TGTGCCAGCACGGGACAGGGGTATCGCGAGCAGTACTTC.

The V call is TRBV20-1, the J call TRBJ1-5, with D hard to call. Trimming shortened V by 6 bases and J by 7 bases, and 22 bases separated the two germline ends. CDR1 is DFQATT, CDR2 SNEGSKA, per germline (reference sequence). The CDR3 is made up of 15 amino acids. Here the CDR3 reads CSAQQKDRPGQPQHF. The CDR3 DNA is TGCAGTGCGCAACAAAAGGACCGCCCGGGGCAGCCCCAGCATTTT.

The rearrangement joins TRBV7-8 to TRBJ2-7, with 14 bases that match TRBD2. The ends lost 6 bases at V and 4 bases at J; junction bases unmatched: 5. From germline, CDR1 is SGHVS and CDR2 FQNEAQ. This CDR3 is 15 amino acids long. CDR3 nucleotides: TGTGCCAGCAGGGGGGGACTAGCGGGAGTATACGAGCAGTACTTC. Translation: CASRGGLAGVYEQYF.

The chain combines TRBV29-1 with TRBJ2-1; TRBD1 aligns across 8 bases. CDR3 length: 16 amino acids. CDR1 and CDR2 (germline): SQVTM, ANQGSEA. The ends lost 6 bases at V and 0 bases at J; junction bases unmatched: 10. This chain's CDR3 is CSVEIRQGSSYNEQFF. The DNA for the CDR3 is TGCAGCGTGGAGATCAGACAGGGGAGCTCCTACAATGAGCAGTTCTTC.

The rearrangement links TRBV6-6 to TRBJ1-1; possibly TRBD1 for D (6 bases). Trimming removed 5 bases at V and 6 bases at J, with 10 bases between. The CDR3 runs 12 residues. Germline V lookup: CDR1 MNHNY, CDR2 SVGAGI (reference sequence). CDR3 nucleotides: TGTGCCAGCAGTGGGGGGGGCGCTGAAGCTTTCTTT. As protein: CASSGGGAEAFF.

The chain combines TRBV11-2 with TRBJ2-5; tentative D call: TRBD2 (5 bases). CDR3 length: 13 amino acids. V was cut by 5 bases and J by 7 bases, with 14 bases left in between. Germline values: CDR1 SGHAT, CDR2 FQNNGV. CDR3 amino acids: CASSRDPAGTQYF. DNA of the CDR3: TGTGCCAGCAGCCGAGACCCGGCGGGGACCCAGTACTTC.

This chain connects TRBV7-9 to TRBJ2-7; a possible D gene is TRBD1 (6 bases). Germline CDR1 and CDR2: SEHNR and FQNEAQ (reference sequence). The CDR3 extends over 18 amino acids. With 2 bases removed from V and 1 base from J, the gap between germline ends came to 21 bases. The CDR3 sequence is CASSLRVSELDSSYEQYF. CDR3 in DNA: TGTGCCAGCAGCTTAAGGGTATCGGAATTGGACAGTTCCTACGAGCAGTACTTC. Full variable domain (outside the CDR3, taken from reference TRBV7-9 and TRBJ2-7): DTGVSQNPRHKITKRGQNVTFRCDPISEHNRLYWYRQTLGQGPEFLTYFQNEAQLEKSRLLSDRFSAERPKGSFSTLEIQRTEQGDSAMYLCASSLRVSELDSSYEQYFGPGTRLTVT.

The chain links TRBV7-9 to TRBJ2-4; perhaps D is TRBD1 or TRBD2 (5 bases each). V was cut by 1 base and J by 8 bases, with 6 bases left in between. The CDR3 spans 12 residues. The germline V gene has CDR1 SEHNR and CDR2 FQNEAQ (reference sequence). The CDR3 region has the DNA TGTGCCAGCAGCTTAGTGGGGGACATTCAGTACTTC. Its translation is CASSLVGDIQYF.

The chain is built from TRBV18 and TRBJ2-1; D call uncertain. The germline V gene encodes CDR1 KGHSH and CDR2 LQKENI. The V end lost 1 base, the J end lost 5 bases, and 3 bases lay between the germline ends. The CDR3 contains 12 residues. CDR3 DNA sequence: TGTGCCAGCTCACCACAGGACAATGAGCAGTTCTTC. Its protein product is CASSPQDNEQFF.

V gene TRBV5-1 combines with J gene TRBJ1-2, with unresolved D. The germline gives CDR1 SGHRS, CDR2 YFSETQ. V lost 2 bases and J 1 base, leaving 12 bases between the germline ends. This CDR3 has 15 amino acids. CDR3 nucleotide sequence: TGCGCCAGCAGCTTCCGAATAGAAGATAACTATGGCTACACCTTC. Translated, it gives CASSFRIEDNYGYTF.

The chain carries TRBV20-1 and TRBJ2-2; the D is unclear. Germline CDR1 and CDR2: DFQATT and SNEGSKA (reference sequence). Between the trimmed V and J ends, which lost 1 base and 1 base, there was a span of 4 bases. CDR3 length equals 13 residues. CDR3 in DNA: TGCAGTGCTAGAGCAGGGAACACCGGGGAGCTGTTTTTT. The encoded protein is CSARAGNTGELFF.

The chain employs TRBV2 and TRBJ2-3; TRBD2 matches at 9 bases. The germline gives CDR1 SNHLY, CDR2 FYNNEI. There are 16 residues in the CDR3. Trimming took 7 bases from V and 5 from J; bases not matched to a gene: 13. CDR3 in amino acids: CASTVWRGGLGDTQYF. In nucleotides, the CDR3 is TGTGCCAGCACAGTGTGGCGGGGGGGCCTTGGAGATACGCAGTATTTT.

Notes on this clonotype: Compared with germline, one end of the junction differs, possibly owing to a read error. The chain carries TRBV24-1 and TRBJ2-1; perhaps TRBD2 as D (6 bases). Germline-derived CDR1 and CDR2 are KGHDR and SFDVKD. The CDR3 length is 16 residues. CDR3 DNA sequence: TGTGCCACCAGTAATTTAGCGGAAAATGGTAGGGATGAGCAGTTCTTC. This codes for CATSNLAENGRDEQFF.

The chain employs TRBV5-4 and TRBJ2-2; the match to TRBD2 covers 16 bases. Looked up from germline, CDR1 is SGHNT and CDR2 is YYREEE (reference sequence). This CDR3 region has 17 residues. V was pared by 4 bases and J by 3 bases, with 3 bases of the junction left unmatched. Here the CDR3 DNA reads TGTGCCAGCAGCCCGGGACTAGCGGGAGGGCACACCGGGGAGCTGTTTTTT. This codes for CASSPGLAGGHTGELFF.

This sequence joins TRBV7-9 and TRBJ2-1, with D unclear. Germline V gene lookup returns CDR1 SEHNR and CDR2 FQNEAQ (reference sequence). Trimming removed 1 base from V and 0 bases from J, with 7 bases in between. The CDR3 length is 15 residues. For the CDR3, the DNA is TGTGCCAGCAGCTTAGTTACGGGCTCCTACAATGAGCAGTTCTTC. Its protein is CASSLVTGSYNEQFF.

This chain connects TRBV12-3 or TRBV12-4 to TRBJ1-2; D gene unclear. The CDR3 has 14 residues. V was clipped by 1 base and J by 6 bases, with 12 bases between them. The CDR3 region is CASSLDILPHGYTF. The CDR3 DNA reads as TGTGCCAGCAGTTTAGACATCTTACCCCATGGCTACACCTTC.

The V call is TRBV24-1, the J call TRBJ2-2; D perhaps matches TRBD1 (5 bases). CDR1 and CDR2 (germline): KGHDR, SFDVKD. V dropped 3 bases and J dropped 4 bases, with 11 bases sitting between them. This CDR3 spans 15 amino acids. For the CDR3, the DNA is TGTGCCACCAGTGATACCAGGGTCCCCACCGGGGAGCTGTTTTTT. Residues: CATSDTRVPTGELFF.

The chain links TRBV15 to TRBJ1-5; a weak D match, TRBD1 (5 bases). CDR1 LNHNV and CDR2 YYDKDF come from the germline V gene (reference sequence). The ends were cut back, 0 bases at V and 4 bases at J, with 13 bases in the middle. The CDR3 has 16 amino acids. The CDR3 spells CATSRDKGAANQPQHF. CDR3 nucleotide sequence: TGTGCCACCAGCAGAGACAAAGGGGCAGCGAATCAGCCCCAGCATTTT. Filled out from reference TRBV15 and TRBJ1-5, the complete variable domain reads DAMVIQNPRYQVTQFGKPVTLSCSQTLNHNVMYWYQQKSSQAPKLLFHYYDKDFNNEADTPDNFQSRRPNTSFCFLDIRSPGLGDTAMYLCATSRDKGAANQPQHFGDGTRLSIL.

The chain links TRBV7-9 to TRBJ1-1; tentative D call: TRBD1 (6 bases). Trimming pared 5 bases from V and 0 bases from J, leaving 13 bases between. The CDR3 has 15 amino acids. Germline-derived CDR1 and CDR2 are SEHNR and FQNEAQ (reference sequence). For the CDR3, the DNA is TGTGCCAGCAGCACCTTCAGGGGATTGAACACTGAAGCTTTCTTT. Its protein is CASSTFRGLNTEAFF.

Written as DNA, the CDR3 is TGTGCCAGCAGCGTGGGGGGGCTCGCTGAGCAGTTCTTC. Protein: CASSVGGLAEQFF. The rearrangement links TRBV9 to TRBJ2-1, with D possibly being TRBD2 (7 bases). In germline, CDR1 is SGDLS, CDR2 YYNGEE. The CDR3 sequence is 13 residues long. V was trimmed by 2 bases and J by 9 bases, leaving 12 bases between them.

The chain links TRBV9 to TRBJ2-1; 8 bases match TRBD1. This CDR3 has 14 residues. Germline-derived CDR1 and CDR2 are SGDLS and YYNGEE. With V trimmed by 0 bases and J by 8 bases, 4 bases remained unmatched. In nucleotides, the CDR3 is TGTGCCAGCAGCGTAGGGACAGGGTGGGATGAGCAGTTCTTC. This encodes CASSVGTGWDEQFF.

V and J are TRBV4-3 and TRBJ2-5; no clear D. The CDR3 sequence is 16 residues long. From germline, CDR1 is LGHNA and CDR2 YSLEER. Trimming took off 0 bases at V and 3 bases at J, with 14 bases between the two ends. CDR3 loop: CASSQDVNFGEETQYF. The CDR3, as DNA: TGCGCCAGCAGCCAAGATGTTAATTTTGGGGAAGAGACCCAGTACTTC.

The chain joins TRBV6-4 to TRBJ1-6, with a weak D call TRBD1 (5 bases). In germline, CDR1 is MRHNA, CDR2 SNTAGT. The CDR3 is 14 amino acids. The V end lost 6 bases, the J end lost 1 base, and 7 bases lay between the germline ends. DNA for the CDR3: TGTGCCAGCAGCAGGGAATCCTATAATTCACCCCTCCACTTT. This gives the protein CASSRESYNSPLHF.

The chain combines TRBV10-2 with TRBJ2-3; 12 nucleotides agree with TRBD1. V lost 7 bases and J lost 4; bases outside the gene matches: 3. The germline V gene encodes CDR1 WSHSY and CDR2 SAAADI. This CDR3 is 14 amino acids long. DNA for the CDR3: TGCGCCAGCAAGGGACAGGGGGCAGCAGATACGCAGTATTTT. This gives the protein CASKGQGAADTQYF.